Shown below are 15 T cell receptor beta chains from a single sample sequenced in a study of shared clonotypes between healthy human individuals. The naive CD8 subset, CD45RO-negative cells positively selected for CCR7, excluded terminally differentiated effector memory CD45RA+ cells. Clones were read by immunoSEQ multiplex PCR, and TCRdb kept only the in-frame ones, dropping some. In the table there are about 800,000 clones, around 96% of which are singletons. Sequencing input: naive CD8+ T cells sorted from blood. The receptors here all came from a man in his thirties or forties in good health.

This clone appeared once. This chain links TRBV7-9 with TRBJ2-3; D is uncertain. Trimming removed 4 bases at V and 0 bases at J, with 11 bases between. There are 15 residues in the CDR3. The germline V gene has CDR1 SEHNR and CDR2 FQNEAQ (reference sequence). In DNA form, the CDR3 reads TGTGCCAGCAGCTCACTCCAGGCTAGCACAGATACGCAGTATTTT. Translated, it gives CASSSLQASTDTQYF.

As to this clone: Other DNA sequences within the sample encode an identical CDR3. V and J are TRBV27 and TRBJ2-3; D might be TRBD2 (6 bases). The CDR3 extends over 14 amino acids. Germline V lookup: CDR1 MNHEY, CDR2 SMNVEV (reference sequence). V lost 2 bases and J lost 4, with 10 bases in between. CDR3 nucleotides: TGTGCCAGCAGTTTACTTGGAGGGGCAGATACGCAGTATTTT. As protein: CASSLLGGADTQYF.

The chain uses TRBV2 and TRBJ1-1, with D unresolved. The germline V gene encodes CDR1 SNHLY and CDR2 FYNNEI. The CDR3 loop spans 11 amino acids. Trimming cost V 6 bases and J 7 bases, with 9 bases left between them. The CDR3 bases are TGTGCCAGCAGCGGAAAAAATGAAGCTTTCTTT. Its protein product is CASSGKNEAFF.

The chain uses TRBV6-4 and TRBJ2-1; 10 bases are a match to TRBD2. The CDR3 runs to 15 residues. The V segment lost 2 bases and the J segment 5 bases; nucleotides outside the gene matches: 3. CDR1 and CDR2 from the germline V gene are MRHNA and SNTAGT. The CDR3 coding sequence is TGTGCCAGCAGTGACGAACTAGCGGGAAACAATGAGCAGTTCTTC. This gives the protein CASSDELAGNNEQFF.

The chain recombines TRBV30 with TRBJ1-1; tentatively, D is TRBD1 (6 bases). CDR1 and CDR2 (germline): GTSNPN, SVGIG (reference sequence). The CDR3 has 14 residues. V was trimmed by 5 bases and J by 3 bases, leaving 16 bases between them. CDR3 in amino acids: CAWANRALHTEAFF. Written as DNA, the CDR3 is TGTGCCTGGGCGAACAGGGCGTTGCACACTGAAGCTTTCTTT.

The chain joins TRBV6-1 to TRBJ1-1; TRBD1 might be the D (6 bases). The CDR3 sequence is 13 residues long. Germline CDR1 and CDR2: MNHNS and SASEGT. Trimming took 0 bases from V and 7 from J, leaving 9 bases between them. The CDR3 DNA follows: TGTGCCAGCAGTGAAGCGGGACACAGTGAAGCTTTCTTT. Translated, it gives CASSEAGHSEAFF.

The genes are TRBV7-9 and TRBJ2-1; no definite D call. There are 12 residues in the CDR3. V was pared by 5 bases and J by 10 bases, with 12 bases between. Germline lookup yields CDR1 SEHNR and CDR2 FQNEAQ (reference sequence). CDR3 loop: CASSPFLVEQFF. The CDR3, as DNA: TGTGCCAGCAGCCCCTTTTTAGTAGAGCAGTTCTTC. The full variable domain, its missing parts supplied by reference TRBV7-9 and TRBJ2-1, is DTGVSQNPRHKITKRGQNVTFRCDPISEHNRLYWYRQTLGQGPEFLTYFQNEAQLEKSRLLSDRFSAERPKGSFSTLEIQRTEQGDSAMYLCASSPFLVEQFFGPGTRLTVL.

The rearrangement joins TRBV7-6 to TRBJ2-1; D is uncertain. Germline CDR1 is SGHVS and CDR2 is FNYEAQ. The CDR3 covers 14 residues. V was shortened by 4 bases and J by 9 bases, with 16 bases between the two germline ends. CDR3 protein: CASSYAFRSAEQFF. CDR3 DNA sequence: TGTGCCAGCAGCTATGCGTTTAGGTCAGCTGAGCAGTTCTTC.

The chain joins TRBV7-8 to TRBJ2-7; maybe TRBD2 (6 bases). V was pared by 4 bases and J by 5 bases, with 27 bases between. This CDR3 is 18 amino acids long. Looked up from germline, CDR1 is SGHVS and CDR2 is FQNEAQ. The CDR3 spells CASSSQWGEDGYPDEQYF. The CDR3 DNA follows: TGTGCCAGCAGCTCCCAATGGGGGGAAGACGGGTACCCGGACGAGCAGTACTTC.

V is TRBV25-1 and J is TRBJ2-5; weak D call: TRBD1 (6 bases). CDR1 is MGHDK, CDR2 SYGVNS, per germline. V was trimmed by 1 base and J by 5 bases, leaving 20 bases between them. The length of the CDR3 is 17 residues. The CDR3 region has the DNA TGTGCCAGCAGTGAATGGTCTACAGGGAAGTTCCGGGAGACCCAGTACTTC. This encodes CASSEWSTGKFRETQYF.

The V and J genes are TRBV28 and TRBJ1-1; 9 nucleotides align to TRBD1. The germline V gene has CDR1 MDHEN and CDR2 SYDVKM. The V and J ends lost 3 bases and 0 bases, in that order; junction bases with no gene match: 2. The CDR3 has 15 amino acids. The CDR3 reads CASSLGTGLNTEAFF. The CDR3 DNA is TGTGCCAGCAGTTTGGGGACAGGGTTGAACACTGAAGCTTTCTTT.

The chain combines TRBV11-2 with TRBJ2-1, with 9 bases identical to TRBD1. Germline values: CDR1 SGHAT, CDR2 FQNNGV. V was pared by 3 bases and J by 9 bases, with 12 bases of the junction left unmatched. CDR3 length: 16 amino acids. Here the CDR3 reads CASSFPRDRVPSEQFF. The CDR3 nucleotides are TGTGCCAGCAGCTTCCCCCGGGACAGGGTTCCGAGTGAGCAGTTCTTC. The variable domain in full, with the rest retrieved from reference TRBV11-2 and TRBJ2-1, is EAGVAQSPRYKIIEKRQSVAFWCNPISGHATLYWYQQILGQGPKLLIQFQNNGVVDDSQLPKDRFSAERLKGVDSTLKIQPAKLEDSAVYLCASSFPRDRVPSEQFFGPGTRLTVL.

This chain uses TRBV5-1 with TRBJ2-5, with D uncertain. The CDR3 loop spans 15 amino acids. The V gene lost 4 bases and the J gene lost 5 bases, with 18 bases spanning the gap. Germline lookup yields CDR1 SGHRS and CDR2 YFSETQ. In DNA form, the CDR3 reads TGCGCCAGCAGCCTTCTGGGCGGCAGGCCGGAGACCCAGTACTTC. It translates to CASSLLGGRPETQYF.

V usage is TRBV5-1 and J usage is TRBJ1-2, with D possibly matching TRBD1 (6 bases). The germline CDR1 and CDR2 sequences are SGHRS and YFSETQ. This CDR3 has 14 amino acids. Trimming stripped 1 base from V and 7 bases from J, with 14 bases between. DNA of the CDR3: TGCGCCAGCAGCTTGACCACAGGGAGCGCTGGCTACACCTTC. Protein: CASSLTTGSAGYTF.

This chain connects TRBV4-3 to TRBJ2-1, with a possible D match to TRBD2 (5 bases). CDR3 length equals 14 residues. V was clipped by 1 base and J by 4 bases, with 8 bases between them. Germline CDR1 reads LGHNA; CDR2 reads YSLEER. As DNA, the CDR3 is TGCGCCAGCAGCCAAGTGCGCGGGTACAATGAGCAGTTCTTC. Residues: CASSQVRGYNEQFF.